The 17 T cell receptor beta chains presented below share a single source sample, sequenced in a study of blood T cell repertoires in COVID-19. The method was immunoSEQ multiplex PCR; TCRdb's version includes in-frame clones alone and lacks a portion of them. This table holds 250,000 to 350,000 clones, 75% to 90% found once. Source material: peripheral blood. The receptors originated from a woman in her 30s with active or convalescent COVID-19.

The chain carries TRBV7-2 and TRBJ1-1; 7 positions agree with TRBD1. Germline assignment: CDR1 SGHTA and CDR2 FQGNSA. The CDR3 has 13 amino acids. Losses at the gene ends were 5 bases for V and 7 bases for J; bases not matched to a gene: 7. CDR3 in amino acids: CASSHGQEREAFF. CDR3 DNA: TGTGCCAGCAGCCACGGACAGGAGCGTGAAGCTTTCTTT. Filled out from reference TRBV7-2 and TRBJ1-1, the complete variable domain reads GAGVSQSPSNKVTEKGKDVELRCDPISGHTALYWYRQSLGQGLEFLIYFQGNSAPDKSGLPSDRFSAERTGGSVSTLTIQRTQQEDSAVYLCASSHGQEREAFFGQGTRLTVV.

J is TRBJ1-1 and V is TRBV24-1, with no clear D. Trimming left V 0 bases short and J 4 bases short, with 14 bases between. Germline-derived CDR1 and CDR2 are KGHDR and SFDVKD. This CDR3 is built from 16 residues. CDR3 amino acids: CATSDLRLIYSTEAFF. CDR3 DNA: TGTGCCACCAGTGATTTGCGTCTGATCTATAGCACTGAAGCTTTCTTT.

The CDR3 nucleotides are TGTGCCAGCTCAGGCCGGGACAGGGGGCACGGCAATGAGCAGTTCTTC. Its translation: CASSGRDRGHGNEQFF. The chain combines TRBV18 with TRBJ2-1; 12 nucleotides align to TRBD1. V shed 5 bases, J shed 6 bases, and the junction held 8 bases outside the gene matches. The CDR3 covers 16 residues. Per germline, CDR1 KGHSH and CDR2 LQKENI.

The V gene is TRBV11-1, the J gene TRBJ2-3, with D possibly being TRBD2 (7 bases). Germline V gene data show CDR1 as SGHAT and CDR2 as FQDESV (reference sequence). The CDR3 is 16 amino acids. V lost 4 bases to trimming and J lost 1 base, with 15 bases between them. The CDR3 DNA sequence: TGTGCCAGCAGCTCCCCCCGGGGGGCAGGCACAGATACGCAGTATTTT. Translation gives CASSSPRGAGTDTQYF.

The rearrangement uses TRBV28 and TRBJ1-1; TRBD1 is a possible D gene (6 bases). Between the trimmed V and J ends, which lost 7 bases and 3 bases, there was a span of 18 bases. The germline CDR1 and CDR2 sequences are MDHEN and SYDVKM. The CDR3 runs 15 residues. The CDR3 region is CASTLGGALYTEAFF. For the CDR3, the DNA is TGTGCCAGCACCCTAGGGGGGGCGCTCTACACTGAAGCTTTCTTT.

This chain links TRBV6-2 or TRBV6-3 with TRBJ2-1; D not certain. This CDR3 spans 12 amino acids. Germline V gene sequence: CDR1 MNHEY, CDR2 SVGEGT. With 4 bases removed from V and 8 bases from J, the gap between germline ends came to 9 bases. The CDR3 sequence: CASSSRLDEQFF. As DNA, the CDR3 is TGTGCCAGCAGTTCACGGTTGGATGAGCAGTTCTTC.

With respect to this clone: Different DNA sequences within this sample yield the same CDR3. CDR3 amino acids: CASSLAPNTDTQYF. The CDR3 DNA follows: TGTGCCAGCAGCTTGGCCCCCAACACAGATACGCAGTATTTT. J is TRBJ2-3 and V is TRBV5-5, with D unresolved. The CDR3 is 14 residues long. V gave up 0 bases and J gave up 2 bases, with 7 bases separating them. Germline V gives CDR1 SGHKS, CDR2 YYEKEE (reference sequence).

The V gene is TRBV5-4, the J gene TRBJ1-2; D is perhaps TRBD1 (5 bases). The V gene lost 4 bases and the J gene lost 4 bases, with 23 bases spanning the gap. The CDR3 length is 17 residues. Germline CDR1 is SGHNT and CDR2 is YYREEE (reference sequence). CDR3: CASSPVGSQGTSYGYTF. CDR3 DNA: TGTGCCAGCAGCCCCGTTGGTTCTCAGGGTACCTCCTATGGCTACACCTTC.

The chain couples TRBV9 to TRBJ1-6; D is unclear. This CDR3 contains 15 residues. CDR1 and CDR2 from the germline V gene are SGDLS and YYNGEE. V gave up 0 bases and J gave up 1 base, with 5 bases separating them. The CDR3 coding sequence is TGTGCCAGCAGCGTAGCGGGATCCTATAATTCACCCCTCCACTTT. This sequence encodes CASSVAGSYNSPLHF.

This clone was seen a single time. This chain joins TRBV5-4 and TRBJ2-5; weak D call: TRBD2 (7 bases). Germline CDR1 is SGHNT and CDR2 is YYREEE (reference sequence). V lost 4 bases, J lost 5 bases, and 18 bases lay in between. This CDR3 region has 15 residues. The CDR3 spells CASSPEGGLRETQYF. CDR3 nucleotides: TGTGCCAGCAGCCCCGAGGGGGGGCTGAGGGAGACCCAGTACTTC.

This clone was counted between two and nine times. The chain combines TRBV9 with TRBJ2-7; 8 bases match TRBD2. Germline CDR1 and CDR2: SGDLS and YYNGEE. V lost 4 bases, J lost 7 bases, and 10 bases stayed unmatched. The CDR3 has 14 residues. This chain's CDR3 is CASSPRGALGEQYF. The CDR3 coding sequence is TGTGCCAGCAGCCCGCGGGGGGCCCTGGGTGAGCAGTACTTC.

Written as DNA, the CDR3 is TGTGCCAGTAGTTCCGGACGGTACGGGGGAGTCGAAAAACTGTTTTTT. Translation: CASSSGRYGGVEKLFF. This chain connects TRBV19 to TRBJ1-4, with a possible D match to TRBD1 (5 bases). The V gene's germline CDR1 is LNHDA and CDR2 SQIVND (reference sequence). This CDR3 has 16 residues. Between the trimmed V and J ends, which lost 5 bases and 8 bases, there was a span of 21 bases.

This clone was counted once. The chain recombines TRBV5-1 with TRBJ1-6, with no clear D. V was shortened by 0 bases and J by 8 bases, with 6 bases between the two germline ends. The CDR3 runs 13 residues. Germline values: CDR1 SGHRS, CDR2 YFSETQ. The CDR3 DNA reads TGCGCCAGCAGCTTGGATACGGATTCACCCCTCCACTTT. Its protein product is CASSLDTDSPLHF.

The CDR3 reads CASSFRPDRGNTEAFF. The CDR3 region has the DNA TGTGCCAGCAGCTTCAGACCGGACAGGGGGAACACTGAAGCTTTCTTT. The chain links TRBV7-8 to TRBJ1-1, with TRBD1 identical over 9 bases. Germline V lookup: CDR1 SGHVS, CDR2 FQNEAQ. CDR3 length: 16 residues. Trimming at V came to 3 bases and at J to 1 base, leaving 6 bases not matched to a gene.

The chain couples TRBV6-5 to TRBJ1-5; D might be TRBD1 (6 bases). Germline lookup yields CDR1 MNHEY and CDR2 SVGAGI. V was shortened by 6 bases and J by 2 bases, with 14 bases between the two germline ends. The CDR3 has 15 residues. This chain's CDR3 is CASSQTGTGNQPQHF. DNA for the CDR3: TGTGCCAGCAGCCAGACAGGAACCGGCAATCAGCCCCAGCATTTT.

This sequence joins TRBV5-6 and TRBJ1-2, with a weak D call TRBD1 (5 bases). This CDR3 has 13 amino acids. CDR1 and CDR2 from the germline V gene are SGHDT and YYEEEE. V dropped 6 bases and J dropped 3 bases, with 12 bases sitting between them. CDR3 sequence (DNA): TGTGCCAGCACCCAGGGTCAGTACTATGGCTACACCTTC. Translating it yields CASTQGQYYGYTF.

The chain carries TRBV7-2 and TRBJ2-1; TRBD1 agrees at 9 bases. The CDR3 totals 14 residues. With V trimmed by 5 bases and J by 4 bases, 3 bases remained unmatched. The germline gives CDR1 SGHTA, CDR2 FQGNSA. The CDR3 bases are TGTGCCAGCAGCCGGGACAGGGAGTACAATGAGCAGTTCTTC. This gives the protein CASSRDREYNEQFF.